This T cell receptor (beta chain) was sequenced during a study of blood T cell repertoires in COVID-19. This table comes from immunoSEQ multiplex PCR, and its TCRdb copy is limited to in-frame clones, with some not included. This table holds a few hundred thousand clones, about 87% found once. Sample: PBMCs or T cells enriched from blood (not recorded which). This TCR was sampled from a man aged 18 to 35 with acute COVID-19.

CDR3: CASSLGQGAWGNTIYF. The DNA of the CDR3 is TGTGCCAGCAGCTTAGGACAGGGGGCGTGGGGAAACACCATATATTTT. J is TRBJ1-3 and V is TRBV7-2; 10 positions agree with TRBD1. Germline CDR1 is SGHTA and CDR2 is FQGNSA. V lost 1 base and J lost 4; bases outside the gene matches: 4. The CDR3 is made up of 16 amino acids.